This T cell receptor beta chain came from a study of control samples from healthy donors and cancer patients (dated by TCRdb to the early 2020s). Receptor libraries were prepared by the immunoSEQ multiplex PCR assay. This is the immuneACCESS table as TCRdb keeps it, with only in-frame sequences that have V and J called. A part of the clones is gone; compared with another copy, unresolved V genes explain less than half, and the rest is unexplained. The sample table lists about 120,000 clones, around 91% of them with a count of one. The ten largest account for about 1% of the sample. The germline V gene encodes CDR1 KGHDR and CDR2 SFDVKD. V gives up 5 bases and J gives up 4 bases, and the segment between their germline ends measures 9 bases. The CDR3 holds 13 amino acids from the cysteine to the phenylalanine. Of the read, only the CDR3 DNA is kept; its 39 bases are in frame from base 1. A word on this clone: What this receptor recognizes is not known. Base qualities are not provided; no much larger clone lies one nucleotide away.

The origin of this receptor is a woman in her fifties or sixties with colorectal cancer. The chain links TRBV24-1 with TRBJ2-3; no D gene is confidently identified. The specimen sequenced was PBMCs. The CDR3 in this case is CATSVGGADTQYF. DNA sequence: TGTGCCACCAGTGTTGGTGGGGCAGATACGCAGTATTTT.